This TCR beta chain originates from a study of blood T cell repertoires in COVID-19 (dated by TCRdb to between 2020 and 2021). General notes on the study: Collaborator samples came from the United States, Italy and Spain and covered acute and convalescent phases of COVID-19. The dataset comprised deeply sampled blood TCRbeta repertoires from subjects exposed to, actively infected with, or recovered from COVID-19. The prospective study material was composed of cDNA or gDNA derived from T cells, B-cell-depleted T cells, or PBMCs. The samples were drawn from the first 160 participants of the ongoing ImmuneRACE study and from about 1,200 subjects provided by 6 global collaborators. Nearly every sample came with metadata listing a de-identified subject ID, COVID-19 status, age in years and sex. The repertoires were released in a freely available public database meant as a resource for research on the immune response to SARS-CoV-2. Where available, HLA class I and class II types were taken from metadata supplied by the sample provider and were not determined by assay-based typing.

The immunoSEQ Assay, a bias-controlled multiplex PCR, was used to amplify TCRbeta CDR3 regions from genomic DNA. In the authors' own workflow: Within the assay, amplification of reference gene primers was used to estimate how many nucleated cells each sample contained. Sequence reads were collapsed and filtered to measure the absolute abundance of every unique TCRbeta CDR3 rearrangement. For each sample, productive Simpson clonality was calculated as the square root of Simpson's diversity index across productive rearrangements. In TCRdb, the immuneACCESS table is reduced to in-frame sequences with V and J assigned. These tables do not hold every clone; where another copy was compared, an unresolved V gene accounts for under half, and the others remain unexplained. V and J calls and clone size are given by that table; D and trimming were obtained from the DNA. The sample data list 95,000 to 150,000 clones, and about 80% of these were observed just once. The ten largest clones add up to 10% to 15% of the sample.

After removal of 4 bases from V and 5 bases from J, the junction retains 4 bases not matched to a gene. Inclusive of the bounding cysteine and phenylalanine, the CDR3 is 13 residues long. Of all the DNA, just the CDR3 is kept, 39 bases in frame from base 1. According to the germline V gene (reference sequence), CDR1 reads SGHNT and CDR2 reads YYREEE. The paper as a whole reports these results and caveats: Clinical and demographic metadata were provided uncurated, with the amount varying by source and participant.

On this clone: No antigen is known for it. No base quality information exists; no much larger clone differs at one position.

Whole blood was collected in K2EDTA tubes by collaborating institutions according to the institutions' own protocols. For TCRbeta analysis, collaborator samples were shipped as frozen whole blood, as isolated PBMCs, or as DNA extracted from either sample type. The chain couples TRBV5-4 to TRBJ1-2, and TRBD1 aligns with 8 junction nucleotides. This sequence was found in a man aged 55 to 70 with acute or convalescent COVID-19. Source material: peripheral blood. The CDR3 amino acid sequence is: CASSQGQEYGYTF. The DNA reads as follows: TGTGCCAGCAGCCAGGGACAGGAATATGGCTACACCTTC. Here the CDR3 is joined to the reference TRBV5-4 and TRBJ1-2 genes, and the full variable domain is: ETGVTQSPTHLIKTRGQQVTLRCSSQSGHNTVSWYQQALGQGPQFIFQYYREEENGRGNFPPRFSGLQFPNYSSELNVNALELDDSALYLCASSQGQEYGYTFGSGTRLTVV.